The source of this T cell receptor beta chain is a study of blood T cell repertoires in COVID-19. As for the study in general: Specimens from acute and convalescent COVID-19 originated in the United States, Italy and Spain. In each case, the material was cDNA or gDNA derived from T cells, B-cell-depleted T cells, or PBMCs.

Authors' methods: Reference gene primer amplification gave nucleated cell count estimates. Method: immunoSEQ multiplex PCR; TCRdb's copy keeps in-frame clones and lacks some. V, J and clone size are taken as reported in that table, and D and trimming were inferred from the DNA itself. Of about 160,000 clones listed, around 93% are singletons. The sequence was obtained from a woman in her 50s with acute or convalescent COVID-19. Sequenced sample: peripheral blood.

The CDR3 DNA follows: TGTGCCAGCAGCCAACCGGAAGACAGGGGCACCGGGGAGCTGTTTTTT. It specifies CASSQPEDRGTGELFF. This chain connects TRBV4-2 to TRBJ2-2; 8 bases fit TRBD1. V dropped 2 bases and J dropped 4; count of bases not matched to a gene: 6. Germline CDR1 is LGHNA and CDR2 is YNFKEQ. The CDR3 covers 16 residues.